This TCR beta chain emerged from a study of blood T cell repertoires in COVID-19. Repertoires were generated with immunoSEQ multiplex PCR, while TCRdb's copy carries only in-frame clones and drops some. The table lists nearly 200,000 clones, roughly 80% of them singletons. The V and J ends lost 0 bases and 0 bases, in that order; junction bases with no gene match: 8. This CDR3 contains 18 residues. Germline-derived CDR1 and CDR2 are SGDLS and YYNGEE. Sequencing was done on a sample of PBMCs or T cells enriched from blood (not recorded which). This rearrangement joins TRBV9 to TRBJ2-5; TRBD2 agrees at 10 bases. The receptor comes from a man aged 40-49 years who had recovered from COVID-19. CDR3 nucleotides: TGTGCCAGCAGCGTAGTGGGTAGCGGGGGGCCCAACCAAGAGACCCAGTACTTC. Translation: CASSVVGSGGPNQETQYF.